This T cell receptor (beta chain) was identified during a study of shared clonotypes between healthy human individuals. Study in general: In total, the donors were two women and a few men aged 18 to 49. Overall study findings and caveats: Donor scarcity curtailed the genetic and exposure-history diversity represented herein. Exclusively blood specimens were collected; tissue repertoires likely differ.

The assay was run at deep level. TCRdb's table, derived via immunoSEQ multiplex PCR, lists solely in-frame clones and lacks some. The data hold around 2.1 million clones, with approximately 94% observed a single time. CD45RO-negative cells were positively selected for CCR7, leaving out terminally differentiated effector memory CD45RA+ cells. Points on this clone: What it recognizes is unknown.

The CDR3 is 15 residues long. The V end lost 4 bases, the J end lost 5 bases, and 18 bases lay between the germline ends. The TCR sequence derives from a young man in good health. Some clones in this sample may be carry-over from other donors' samples. The sequenced sample was naive CD8+ T cells from PBMCs. The chain combines TRBV23-1 with TRBJ2-7, with TRBD2 as a possible D gene (6 bases). TRBV23-1 is annotated as an ORF whose role is uncertain. CDR3 sequence (DNA): TGCGCCAGCAGTCCAATCTCCGGGAGAGTCCACGAGCAGTACTTC. The encoded protein is CASSPISGRVHEQYF.